Below, one T cell receptor (beta chain) is given with its context. Its specific antigen is unknown. Within one base of it there is no much larger clone, and no base qualities were kept. TCRbeta CDR3 regions were amplified from genomic DNA using the immunoSEQ Assay, a bias-controlled multiplex PCR. From the authors' description of their analysis: The number of nucleated cells in each sample was estimated by amplification of reference gene primers within the assay. Sequence reads were collapsed and filtered to measure the absolute abundance of every unique TCRbeta CDR3 rearrangement. For each sample, productive Simpson clonality was calculated by taking the square root of Simpson's diversity index across productive rearrangements. TCRdb obtained this table from immuneACCESS and retained in-frame rearrangements with V and J assigned. These tables miss some clones; where compared with another copy, unresolved V genes account for less than half of the shortfall, and the remainder is unexplained. That table furnishes V, J and clone size, whereas the DNA furnished D and trimming. The sample table holds tens of thousands of clones, of which around nine tenths were seen once. The ten top clones hold 7.5% to 9.5% of the sample.

This sample stems from a study of blood T cell repertoires in COVID-19 (dated by TCRdb to the early 2020s). As for the study more broadly: Samples covering the acute and convalescent phases of COVID-19 were provided by collaborators in the United States, Italy and Spain. The prospective study material was composed of cDNA or gDNA derived from T cells, B-cell-depleted T cells, or PBMCs. Deeply sampled blood TCRbeta repertoires from subjects exposed to, actively infected with, or recovered from COVID-19 were included in the dataset. The repertoires were made available in a free public database intended to serve as a resource for research on the immune response to SARS-CoV-2. The samples were drawn from the first 160 participants of the ongoing ImmuneRACE study and from under 1,500 subjects provided by 6 global collaborators. Nearly every sample came with metadata listing a de-identified subject ID, COVID-19 status, age in years and sex. Where available, HLA class I and class II types were taken from metadata supplied by the sample provider and were not determined by assay-based typing. Study-level results and caveats: The amount of clinical and demographic metadata varied by source and participant and was provided uncurated.

The collaborating institutions used their own protocols to collect whole blood in K2EDTA tubes. For TCRbeta analysis, collaborators shipped samples in one of three forms: frozen whole blood, isolated PBMCs, or DNA extracted from either of those sample types. There are 18 amino acids in the CDR3, from cysteine to phenylalanine inclusive. Only the CDR3 region is kept as DNA, spanning 54 bases read in frame from base 1. For this chain, trimming is 0 bases at the V end and 4 bases at the J end, and the number of junction bases without a gene match is 5. CDR1 and CDR2 (KGHSH, LQKENI) derive from the germline V gene.

This TCR was recovered from a man older than 75 with active or convalescent COVID-19. Recombination connected TRBV18 to TRBJ2-3; the junction holds 15 bases that match TRBD2. What was sequenced was peripheral blood. The CDR3: CASSPPGLAGGGADTQYF. In nucleotide form, the sequence is TGTGCCAGCTCACCACCGGGACTAGCGGGAGGTGGCGCAGATACGCAGTATTTT.